The 3 T cell receptor beta chains reported below all come from one sample, sequenced in a study of cytomegalovirus exposure and HLA in healthy donors. PCR involved 60 Vbeta and 13 Jbeta primers. Some clones are missing from TCRdb's copy, which holds only in-frame ones; the method was immunoSEQ multiplex PCR. The sample contains more than 90,000 clones, nearly 80% of which appear only once. Sequencing was performed on PBMCs. Receptors were obtained from a woman between 35 and 50 years old in good health and CMV-seropositive.

This clone was observed a single time. The rearrangement uses TRBV7-6 and TRBJ2-3; no clear D gene. The CDR3 length is 16 residues. V lost 5 bases, J lost 2 bases, and 17 bases lay in between. CDR1 is SGHVS, CDR2 FNYEAQ, per germline. DNA of the CDR3: TGTGCCAGCAGCCCCCGGCGAGGTCTGGACACAGATACGCAGTATTTT. Translation: CASSPRRGLDTDTQYF.

J is TRBJ1-2 and V is TRBV7-9; D is undetermined. Trimming removed 5 bases from V and 5 bases from J, with 12 bases in between. Germline CDR1 and CDR2: SEHNR and FQNEAQ (reference sequence). This CDR3 contains 13 residues. The CDR3 coding sequence is TGTGCCAGCAGCCCGACTAGAGAATATGGCTACACCTTC. Amino acid sequence: CASSPTREYGYTF.

The V and J genes are TRBV7-9 and TRBJ2-7, with 9 bases lining up with TRBD2. With 5 bases clipped from V and 0 bases from J, the junction kept 5 bases outside the gene matches. In germline, CDR1 is SEHNR, CDR2 FQNEAQ (reference sequence). This CDR3 comprises 15 residues. The CDR3 region has the DNA TGTGCCAGCAGCACTTCTAGCGGGAACTCCTACGAGCAGTACTTC. It encodes CASSTSSGNSYEQYF.